Below are 8 T cell receptor beta chains sequenced from a single sample in a study of T cell changes during pregnancy in multiple sclerosis. Clones were sequenced by immunoSEQ multiplex PCR, and TCRdb holds only the in-frame ones, with some missing. The sample gives about 110,000 clones, 80% to 95% of which show up once; around 3.5% is in the top ten. The sequencing used peripheral blood, collected after pregnancy. These receptors originate from a female donor with multiple sclerosis, enrolled in a pregnancy study.

The rearrangement joins TRBV5-1 to TRBJ1-1, with a tentative D call TRBD1 (5 bases). Germline loops: CDR1 SGHRS, CDR2 YFSETQ. Trimming shortened V by 2 bases and J by 3 bases, and 14 bases separated the two germline ends. CDR3 length: 15 amino acids. Here the CDR3 reads CASSLGTTGDTEAFF. CDR3 DNA sequence: TGCGCCAGCAGCTTAGGTACCACGGGGGACACTGAAGCTTTCTTT.

This sequence joins TRBV27 and TRBJ1-5; the D gene is possibly TRBD1 (6 bases). The V end lost 6 bases, the J end lost 0 bases, and 12 bases lay between the germline ends. The CDR3 runs 15 residues. CDR1 is MNHEY and CDR2 is SMNVEV in the germline V gene (reference sequence). The CDR3 nucleotides are TGTGCCAGCAGCAGGGGCGGATATAGCAATCAGCCCCAGCATTTT. It yields the protein CASSRGGYSNQPQHF.

The chain links TRBV7-8 to TRBJ2-7; 7 positions match TRBD1. The CDR3 runs to 14 residues. The J segment lost 2 bases and the V segment lost 7 bases, leaving 8 bases of the junction unmatched. Germline V gene data show CDR1 as SGHVS and CDR2 as FQNEAQ. This CDR3 is CASTTGDSTYEQYF. The CDR3, as DNA: TGTGCCAGCACTACTGGGGACAGCACCTACGAGCAGTACTTC.

The gene calls are TRBV5-6 and TRBJ1-1; a weak D match, TRBD1 (6 bases). The V end lost 4 bases, the J end lost 3 bases, and 10 bases lay between the germline ends. CDR3 length equals 13 residues. Germline-derived CDR1 and CDR2 are SGHDT and YYEEEE. The CDR3 DNA follows: TGTGCCAGCAGCCAGGGGACCCACACTGAAGCTTTCTTT. As protein: CASSQGTHTEAFF.

This clone came up once. The rearrangement uses TRBV5-4 and TRBJ1-6, with D perhaps TRBD1 (5 bases). Trimming took 4 bases from V and 7 from J, leaving 15 bases between them. This CDR3 contains 15 residues. CDR1 is SGHNT and CDR2 is YYREEE in the germline V gene (reference sequence). CDR3 loop: CASSNPRVANSPLHF. The CDR3 DNA reads as TGTGCCAGCAGCAACCCCAGGGTTGCCAATTCACCCCTCCACTTT.

The V call is TRBV30, the J call TRBJ2-6; D is unclear. V lost 4 bases, J lost 2 bases, and 12 bases lay in between. The CDR3 runs to 15 residues. The germline V gene encodes CDR1 GTSNPN and CDR2 SVGIG (reference sequence). In DNA form, the CDR3 reads TGTGCCTGGACCCCCTATGAACCTGGGGCCAACGTCCTGACTTTC. Translating gives CAWTPYEPGANVLTF.

V usage is TRBV7-9 and J usage is TRBJ2-7; perhaps TRBD1 as D (6 bases). Trimming took 6 bases from V and 4 from J, leaving 13 bases between them. This CDR3 has 13 residues. Germline CDR1 and CDR2: SEHNR and FQNEAQ (reference sequence). The CDR3 DNA follows: TGTGCCAGCAGACAGGGCGAGGGTTACGAGCAGTACTTC. Translating gives CASRQGEGYEQYF.

Written as DNA, the CDR3 is TGTGCCAGCAGCCCTCTAGCGGGGGGTAACAATGAGCAGTTCTTC. This sequence encodes CASSPLAGGNNEQFF. This sequence joins TRBV6-4 and TRBJ2-1, with 11 bases lining up with TRBD2. J was trimmed by 5 bases and V by 6 bases; bases with no gene match: 6. Germline loops: CDR1 MRHNA, CDR2 SNTAGT. The CDR3 is made up of 15 amino acids.